This T cell receptor beta chain comes out of a study of cytomegalovirus exposure and HLA in healthy donors (dated by TCRdb to about 2017). As for the study more broadly: An earlier analysis of 550 to 700 of the donors reported 250 to 300 Gb of sequence data and 120 million or so unique TCR beta sequences from about 180 million T cells. An early release covering roughly 640 HLA-typed donors comprised roughly 300 gigabases of sequencing data and 85 million or so unique TCR sequences. Typing coverage varied by locus: about 620-630 donors for A, B, C, DRB1 and DQB1; approximately 560 for DQA1; over 600 for DPA1; approximately 450 for DPB1. Roughly 5 DR-DQ haplotypes were handled as single units for association and clustering, since linkage in the cohort was strong. The study profiled the T cell repertoires of about 640 subjects by immunosequencing and related them to cytomegalovirus serostatus. A later analysis re-analyzed previously published TCR beta repertoires from 666 donors and added high-resolution HLA genotyping to study TCR occurrence patterns. All discovery cohort repertoires had been generated on a single sequencing platform. In the later analysis, no new phenotypic data were used to find candidate immune exposures; instead, reliance was placed on TCR beta sequences and their occurrence across donors. The aim of the study was to test whether cataloging public T cell receptors could identify signatures of past pathogen exposure. Class I and class II HLA loci were covered by the typing at four-digit resolution. To predict cytomegalovirus infection status, the study brought together high-throughput TCR immunosequencing, statistical association of individual TCRs with disease status, and machine learning. Among approximately 370 genotyped donors of the cohort, an average of approximately 200,000 unique TCR beta nucleotide sequences was sequenced per donor, of which approximately 19% were non-productive. In an earlier analysis of more than 550 of the donors, high-throughput TCR beta sequencing was used to judge whether each TCR beta V gene segment behaved as functional or pseudogenic. Alongside the repertoire data, information on donor age, sex, ethnicity and CMV serostatus was compiled. A separate validation cohort of roughly 120 different subjects was used in addition to the roughly 700-subject first cohort. Genome-wide SNP genotypes for about 60% of the roughly 700 donors were used in a later genetic analysis, which treated that subset as a discovery cohort. Of the roughly 420 genotyped donors, 81% were placed in the genetic ancestry cluster associated with self-reported Caucasian donors. Summary of the overall study and its limitations: The study gave a list of some 150 TCR beta chains associated with cytomegalovirus. A further reported finding was that TCR beta sequences accurately predicted the HLA-A and HLA-B alleles for most subjects in the first cohort. Only TCR beta chains were sequenced in this cohort, and the absence of alpha or paired-chain data limited detectable features. At a false discovery rate of 0.05, a later analysis linked some 18,000 TCR beta sequences to specific HLA alleles. A group of highly shared sequence variants was considered likely to be a technical artifact of the sequencing pipeline. CMV serostatus was the only immune exposure information available for the cohort. The authors suggested that the approach could potentially be generalized to other disease states and immunological phenotypes. In a later analysis, several top co-occurrence clusters were reported to appear linked to parvovirus B19, influenza, CMV and Epstein-Barr virus. Strong co-occurrence of HLA alleles, especially DR and DQ, made assigning TCR associations to individual alleles difficult. Because some donors lacked HLA typing at each locus, the association tests relied only on the typed subset. According to a later analysis, TCR association rates differed among HLA loci, with DRB1 alleles showing the most associated TCRs and HLA-C alleles showing the fewest. Correlated functional status among segregating V segments might reflect linkage disequilibrium, but an unknown experimental factor could not be ruled out. The classifier was reported to diagnose cytomegalovirus status with high specificity and sensitivity in both the original cohort and the validation cohort. A later genetic analysis reported fewer N-insertions in productive TCRs among donors in an Asian-associated ancestry cluster than the roughly 700-donor mean. Presence/absence analyses assumed roughly uniform sequencing depth across donors, an assumption that may not hold. The 87-base-pair reads could not distinguish some IMGT-functional V segments, including TRBV6-2 and TRBV6-3, so those segments were excluded. V-gene and J-gene trimming of TCR beta chains was associated with a missense DCLRE1C variant in a later genetic analysis, and the association was replicated in an independent cohort. Because counts were too low, 15 to 20 rarely observed V segments, including chromosome 9 orphons, were excluded from the earlier analysis of 587 of the donors. In vitro tests confirmed that a few of the cytomegalovirus-associated TCR beta chains recognize cytomegalovirus antigens. According to a later analysis, most CMV-associated TCR beta chains appeared to be HLA-restricted, and the HLA associations seemed to be driven largely by CMV exposure. In a later analysis, HLA-associated TCR beta chains showed more clonal expansion and lower generation probabilities than non-associated chains that were equally common. Across donors, most TCR sequences were observed very rarely, whereas some public TCRs were present in many individuals. An earlier analysis of 587 of the donors showed that most TCR beta V segments appeared in productive rearrangements either about 90% or about 30% of the time, which broadly matched IMGT annotations.

The receptor library was made with the immunoSEQ multiplex PCR assay. For the multiplex PCR, a mixture combining 60 forward primers for TCR Vbeta segments and 13 reverse primers for TCR Jbeta segments was used. The CDR3 region of rearranged TCR beta genes was amplified from genomic DNA with a multiplex PCR assay. Amplified TCR beta libraries were sequenced as 87-base-pair reads on the Illumina HiSeq System. For the original study's pipeline: In a later analysis, tens of millions of unique TCR beta chains were counted across the 500 to 700 repertoires, and roughly 9.9 million of these chains were shared by at least two donors. Raw reads were error-corrected and collapsed into unique sequences by a nearest-neighbor algorithm in which closely related sequences were merged to remove PCR and sequencing errors. Alignment of CDR3 sequences to IMGT reference sequences was used to assign V, D and J gene segments. For a sequence to be retained, at least a six-nucleotide match to both a V gene segment and a J gene segment was required. Rearrangements were classified as productive when the CDR3 lacked stop codons and remained in frame with V and J, and all other rearrangements were classified as non-productive. CDR3 was defined by IMGT convention, running from the second conserved V-encoded cysteine to the conserved J-encoded phenylalanine. The earlier analysis of roughly 590 of the donors excluded any sequence lacking an unambiguous match to a single V gene segment. An earlier analysis of 587 of the donors called V segments functional above 56.7% productive rearrangements and segregating when the between-donor standard deviation exceeded 5%. To diagnose cytomegalovirus status from the catalog of TCR beta chain sequences, a statistical classification framework was built. In a later analysis, TCR nucleotide sequences were compared against IMGT/GENE-DB human TR gene sequences so that V and J genes could be assigned. The TCRdist pipeline was used in a later analysis to assign CDR3 sequences and most-parsimonious VDJ recombination scenarios. A later analysis defined each TCR beta chain by its CDR3 amino acid sequence plus V-gene family, and excluded reads lacking a unique V-gene family. As a way to deal with suspected cross-contamination and a sequencing artifact, a later analysis dropped approximately 570 nucleotide sequences that were highly shared and had low generation probability. In a later analysis, a clonal expansion index was calculated for each public chain from normalized within-repertoire ranks of inferred template counts. In a later analysis, generation probabilities were computed with a VDJ recombination model fitted to out-of-frame rearrangements, and the resulting probabilities were checked against IGoR. A later analysis scored TCR-TCR, TCR-HLA and TCR-CMV co-occurrence with hypergeometric tests, applying a repertoire-size bias correction to TCR pairs. To estimate false discovery rates, a later analysis permuted the HLA or CMV assignments 20 times. In a later analysis, co-occurring TCRs were grouped using DBSCAN, and TCRdist sequence similarity was added for clustering within HLA-allele-positive subsets. Repertoires with fewer than 30,000 or more than 120,000 public chains, plus five repertoires with anomalous nucleotide sharing, were excluded from co-occurrence clustering. The clones in this table, taken by TCRdb from immuneACCESS, are in-frame only. Not every clone is retained; where verified, under half of the shortfall comes from an unresolved V gene, and the cause of the rest is unknown. That table supplies the V and J calls and clone size; D and trimming were determined from the DNA. The sample profile shows about 140,000 clones; around 72% of them were found once. Together, the top ten hold around an eighth of the sample.

Points on this clone: The clone's antigen remains unknown. No base quality information exists; no much larger clone differs at one position.

The cohort was made up of approximately 670 healthy bone marrow donors. All cohort members were sampled while nominally healthy, although unrecorded immune exposures were likely present. Of the approximately 700 cohort members, around 280 had positive CMV serostatus and roughly 350 had negative CMV serostatus, and CMV serostatus was not recorded for the donor. A peripheral blood sample was provided by each donor, and peripheral blood mononuclear cells were used for TCR beta sequencing. Genomic DNA extraction from the blood cell samples was performed with the Qiagen DNeasy Blood Extraction Kit. Clipping removes 3 bases from V and 0 bases from J, with 9 as the unmatched junction base count. CDR1 and CDR2 were assigned from the germline V gene as SGDLS and YYNGEE. From the cysteine up to the phenylalanine, the CDR3 has a length of 17 residues. The only DNA kept is the CDR3, 51 bases in frame from the first base.

The sample was PBMCs. This sequence uses TRBV9 and TRBJ2-3; a stretch of 8 junction bases matches TRBD2. The sequence was collected from a human donor in good health. The nucleotide sequence is given as TGTGCCAGCAGCGGAAAGCGGGGGAGTTCTAGCACAGATACGCAGTATTTT. Translated, it gives CASSGKRGSSSTDTQYF.